This entry describes one TCR beta chain. Other DNA sequences within the sample encode an identical CDR3. The germline V and J ends were trimmed by 0 bases and 6 bases, with 6 bases remaining between them. CDR3 length: 12 residues. Per germline, CDR1 GTSNPN and CDR2 SVGIG (reference sequence). The data are from a study of CD8+ T cells in alopecia areata. Overall study: In an open-label trial, patients got 5 to 10 mg tofacitinib twice daily.

Reverse transcription of extracted RNA yielded cDNA, which provided the sequencing template. Profiling relied on immunoSEQ multiplex PCR, and the TCRdb table lists in-frame clones only, not all of them. The sample contains 200,000 to 250,000 clones, around 62% of which appear only once. Sequences were derived from CD4+ T cells sorted from blood, sampled at week 0. The receptor comes from a human donor with alopecia areata. The chain links TRBV30 to TRBJ1-5, with D perhaps TRBD1 (6 bases). In DNA, the CDR3 is TGTGCCTGGAGTGTCAGGGGTCAGCCCCAGCATTTT. Its protein product is CAWSVRGQPQHF.